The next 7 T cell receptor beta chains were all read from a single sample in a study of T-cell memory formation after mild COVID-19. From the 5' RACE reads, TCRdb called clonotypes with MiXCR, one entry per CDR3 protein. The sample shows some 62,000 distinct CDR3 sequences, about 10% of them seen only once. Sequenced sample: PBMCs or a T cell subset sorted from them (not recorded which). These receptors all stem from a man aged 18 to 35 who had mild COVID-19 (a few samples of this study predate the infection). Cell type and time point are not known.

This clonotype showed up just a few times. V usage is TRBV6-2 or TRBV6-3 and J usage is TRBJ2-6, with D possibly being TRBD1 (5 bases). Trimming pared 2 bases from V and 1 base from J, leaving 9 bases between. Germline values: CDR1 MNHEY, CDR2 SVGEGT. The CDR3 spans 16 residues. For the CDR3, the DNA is TGTGCCAGCAGTTACGGAAGGGGTTCTGGGGCCAACGTCCTGACTTTC. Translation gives CASSYGRGSGANVLTF.

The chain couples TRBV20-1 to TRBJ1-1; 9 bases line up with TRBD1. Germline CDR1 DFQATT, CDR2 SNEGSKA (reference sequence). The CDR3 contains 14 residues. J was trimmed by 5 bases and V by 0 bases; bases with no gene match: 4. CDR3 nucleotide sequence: TGCAGTGCTAGAGAGGGACAGGGCACGACTGAAGCTTTCTTT. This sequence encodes CSAREGQGTTEAFF.

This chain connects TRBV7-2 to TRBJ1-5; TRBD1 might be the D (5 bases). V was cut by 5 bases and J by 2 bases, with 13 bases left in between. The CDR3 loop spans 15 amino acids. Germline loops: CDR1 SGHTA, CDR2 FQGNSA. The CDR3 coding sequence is TGTGCCAGCAGCGCACCAGGGTGGGGCAATCAGCCCCAGCATTTT. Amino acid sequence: CASSAPGWGNQPQHF.

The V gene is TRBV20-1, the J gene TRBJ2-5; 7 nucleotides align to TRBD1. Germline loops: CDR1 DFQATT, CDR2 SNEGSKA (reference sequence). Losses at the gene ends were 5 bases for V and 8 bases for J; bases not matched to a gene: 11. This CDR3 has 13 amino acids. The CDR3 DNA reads TGCAGTGCTCCCGGGACAGAATCCGCAACCCAGTACTTC. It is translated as CSAPGTESATQYF.

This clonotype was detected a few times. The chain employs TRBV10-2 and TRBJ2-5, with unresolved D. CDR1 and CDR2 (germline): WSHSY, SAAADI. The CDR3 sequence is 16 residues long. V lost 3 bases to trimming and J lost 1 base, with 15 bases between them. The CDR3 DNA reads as TGCGCCAGCAGTGAAAGAGTCGGGCGATTCCAAGAGACCCAGTACTTC. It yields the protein CASSERVGRFQETQYF.

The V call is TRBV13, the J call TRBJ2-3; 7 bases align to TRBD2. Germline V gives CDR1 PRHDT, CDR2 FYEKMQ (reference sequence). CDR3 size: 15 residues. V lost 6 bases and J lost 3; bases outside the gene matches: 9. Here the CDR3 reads CASRAERDDTDTQYF. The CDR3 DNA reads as TGTGCCAGCAGGGCCGAGCGGGACGATACAGATACGCAGTATTTT.

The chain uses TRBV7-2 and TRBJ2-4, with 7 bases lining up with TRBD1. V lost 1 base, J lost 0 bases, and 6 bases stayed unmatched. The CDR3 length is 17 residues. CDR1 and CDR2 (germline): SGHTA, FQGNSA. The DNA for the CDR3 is TGTGCCAGCAGCTTAGACCTCACAGGGGCAGCCAAAAACATTCAGTACTTC. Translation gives CASSLDLTGAAKNIQYF. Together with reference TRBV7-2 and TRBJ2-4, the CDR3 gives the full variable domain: GAGVSQSPSNKVTEKGKDVELRCDPISGHTALYWYRQSLGQGLEFLIYFQGNSAPDKSGLPSDRFSAERTGGSVSTLTIQRTQQEDSAVYLCASSLDLTGAAKNIQYFGAGTRLSVL.